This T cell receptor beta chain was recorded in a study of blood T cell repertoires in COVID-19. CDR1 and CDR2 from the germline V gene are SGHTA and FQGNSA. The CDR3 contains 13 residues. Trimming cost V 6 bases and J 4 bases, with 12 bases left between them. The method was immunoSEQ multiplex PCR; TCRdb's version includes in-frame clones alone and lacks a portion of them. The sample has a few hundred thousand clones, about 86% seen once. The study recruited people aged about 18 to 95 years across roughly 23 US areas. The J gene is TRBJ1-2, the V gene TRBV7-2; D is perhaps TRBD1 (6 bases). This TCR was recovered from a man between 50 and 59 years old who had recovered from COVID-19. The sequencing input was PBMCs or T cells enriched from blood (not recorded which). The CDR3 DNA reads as TGTGCCAGCAGACTACAGGGATTCTATGGCTACACCTTC. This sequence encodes CASRLQGFYGYTF. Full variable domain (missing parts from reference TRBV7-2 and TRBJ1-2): GAGVSQSPSNKVTEKGKDVELRCDPISGHTALYWYRQSLGQGLEFLIYFQGNSAPDKSGLPSDRFSAERTGGSVSTLTIQRTQQEDSAVYLCASRLQGFYGYTFGSGTRLTVV.